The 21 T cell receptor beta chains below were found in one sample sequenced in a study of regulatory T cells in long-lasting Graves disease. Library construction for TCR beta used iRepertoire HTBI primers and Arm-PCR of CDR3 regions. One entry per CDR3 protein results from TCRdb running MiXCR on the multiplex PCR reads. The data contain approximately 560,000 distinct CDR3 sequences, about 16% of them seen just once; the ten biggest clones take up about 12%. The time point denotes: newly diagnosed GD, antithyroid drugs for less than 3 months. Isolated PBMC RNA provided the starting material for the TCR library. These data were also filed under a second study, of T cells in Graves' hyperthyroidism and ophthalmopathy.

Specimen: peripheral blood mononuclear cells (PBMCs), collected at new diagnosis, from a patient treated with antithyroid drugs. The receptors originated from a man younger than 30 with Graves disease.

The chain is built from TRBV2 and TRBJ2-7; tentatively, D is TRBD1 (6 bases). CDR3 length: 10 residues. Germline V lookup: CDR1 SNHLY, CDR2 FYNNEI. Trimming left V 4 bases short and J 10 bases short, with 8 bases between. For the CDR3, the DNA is TGTGCCAGCAGTGTCAGGGGTCAGTACTTC. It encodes CASSVRGQYF.

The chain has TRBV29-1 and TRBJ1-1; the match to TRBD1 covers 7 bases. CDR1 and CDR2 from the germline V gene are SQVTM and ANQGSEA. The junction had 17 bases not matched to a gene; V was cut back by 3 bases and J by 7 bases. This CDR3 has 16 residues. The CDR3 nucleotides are TGCAGCGTTGACCCTTCTTCCGGTACAGGGGCCCTTGAAGCTTTCTTT. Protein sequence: CSVDPSSGTGALEAFF.

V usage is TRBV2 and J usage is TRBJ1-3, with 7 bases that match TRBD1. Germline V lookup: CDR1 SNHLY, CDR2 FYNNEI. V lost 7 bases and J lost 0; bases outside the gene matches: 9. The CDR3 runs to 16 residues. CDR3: CASTFPGQLSGNTIYF. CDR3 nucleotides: TGTGCCAGCACATTTCCGGGACAGCTCTCTGGAAACACCATATATTTT.

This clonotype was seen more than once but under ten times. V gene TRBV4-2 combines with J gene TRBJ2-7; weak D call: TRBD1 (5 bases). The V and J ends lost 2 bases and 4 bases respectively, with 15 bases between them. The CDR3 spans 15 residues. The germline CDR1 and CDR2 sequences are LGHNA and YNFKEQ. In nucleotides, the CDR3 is TGTGCCAGCAGCCAAAGAACCAGGACACCTTACGAGCAGTACTTC. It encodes CASSQRTRTPYEQYF.

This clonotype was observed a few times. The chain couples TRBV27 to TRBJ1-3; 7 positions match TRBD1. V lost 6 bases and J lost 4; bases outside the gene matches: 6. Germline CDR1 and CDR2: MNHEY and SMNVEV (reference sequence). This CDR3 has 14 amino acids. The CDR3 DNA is TGTGCCAGCAGGGACCCGGGACAGGGAAACACCATATATTTT. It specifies CASRDPGQGNTIYF.

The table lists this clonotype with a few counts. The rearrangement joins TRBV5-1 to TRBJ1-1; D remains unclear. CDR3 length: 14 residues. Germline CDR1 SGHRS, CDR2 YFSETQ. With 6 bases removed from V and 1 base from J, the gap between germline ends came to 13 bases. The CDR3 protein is CASTPSVGNTEAFF. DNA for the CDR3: TGCGCCAGCACCCCCTCCGTTGGGAACACTGAAGCTTTCTTT.

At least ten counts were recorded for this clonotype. DNA of the CDR3: TGTGCCAGCAGTTCTTCAACCGGGGAGCTGTTTTTT. Its protein product is CASSSSTGELFF. The chain combines TRBV12-3 or TRBV12-4 with TRBJ2-2; D gene ambiguous. Trimming stripped 4 bases from V and 5 bases from J, with 5 bases between. The CDR3 extends over 12 amino acids.

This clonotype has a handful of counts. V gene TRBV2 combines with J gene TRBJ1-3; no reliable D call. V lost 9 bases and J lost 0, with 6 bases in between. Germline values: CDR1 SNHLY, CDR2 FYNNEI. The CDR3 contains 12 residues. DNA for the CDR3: TGTGCCAGGGGGAGCTCTGGAAACACCATATATTTT. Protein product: CARGSSGNTIYF. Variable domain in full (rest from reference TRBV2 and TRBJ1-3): EPEVTQTPSHQVTQMGQEVILRCVPISNHLYFYWYRQILGQKVEFLVSFYNNEISEKSEIFDDQFSVERPDGSNFTLKIRSTKLEDSAMYFCARGSSGNTIYFGEGSWLTVV.

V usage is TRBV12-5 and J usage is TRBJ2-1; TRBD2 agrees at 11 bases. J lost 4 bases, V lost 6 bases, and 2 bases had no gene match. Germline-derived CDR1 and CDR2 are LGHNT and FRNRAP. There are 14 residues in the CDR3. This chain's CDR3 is CASGGLAEYNEQFF. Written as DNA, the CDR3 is TGTGCTAGTGGGGGACTAGCGGAATACAATGAGCAGTTCTTC.

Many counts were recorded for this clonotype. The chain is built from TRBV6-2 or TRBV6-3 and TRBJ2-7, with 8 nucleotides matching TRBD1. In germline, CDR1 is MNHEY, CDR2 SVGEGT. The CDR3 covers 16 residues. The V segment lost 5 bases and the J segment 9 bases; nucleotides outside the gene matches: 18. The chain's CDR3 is CASSPATGTGESGQYF. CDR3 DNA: TGTGCCAGCAGTCCGGCTACCGGGACAGGCGAATCGGGGCAGTACTTC.

This CDR3 is CATSRASLGRTEAFF. CDR3 bases: TGTGCCACCAGCAGAGCTTCGCTCGGGCGGACTGAAGCTTTCTTT. The V call is TRBV15, the J call TRBJ1-1; D unresolved. The germline V gene encodes CDR1 LNHNV and CDR2 YYDKDF (reference sequence). There are 15 residues in the CDR3. V lost 1 base and J lost 5, with 14 bases in between.

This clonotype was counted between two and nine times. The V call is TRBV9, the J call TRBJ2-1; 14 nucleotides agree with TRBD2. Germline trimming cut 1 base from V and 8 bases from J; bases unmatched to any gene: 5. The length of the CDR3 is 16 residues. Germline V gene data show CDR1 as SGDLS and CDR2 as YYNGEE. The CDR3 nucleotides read TGTGCCAGCAGCGTATACCGACTAGCGGGAGGGCATGAGCAGTTCTTC. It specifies CASSVYRLAGGHEQFF.

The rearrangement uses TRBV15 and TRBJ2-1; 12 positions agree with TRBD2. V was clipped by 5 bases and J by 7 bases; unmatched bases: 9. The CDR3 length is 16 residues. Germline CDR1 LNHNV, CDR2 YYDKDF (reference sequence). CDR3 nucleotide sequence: TGTGCCACCAGCCCTGGACTAGCGGGATCTGTAAATGAGCAGTTCTTC. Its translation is CATSPGLAGSVNEQFF.

The CDR3 is CSAIIRTGDEKLFF. CDR3 in DNA: TGCAGTGCTATTATTCGGACAGGGGATGAAAAACTGTTTTTT. V gene TRBV20-1 combines with J gene TRBJ1-4, with 9 bases identical to TRBD1. CDR1 is DFQATT and CDR2 is SNEGSKA in the germline V gene (reference sequence). V was pared by 4 bases and J by 6 bases, with 6 bases of the junction left unmatched. The CDR3 length is 14 residues.

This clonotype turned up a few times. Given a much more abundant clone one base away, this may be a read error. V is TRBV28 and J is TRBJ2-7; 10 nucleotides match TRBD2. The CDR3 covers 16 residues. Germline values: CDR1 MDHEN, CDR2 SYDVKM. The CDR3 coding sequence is TGTGCCGGCAGTCTCCCACAGCTAGCGGGAGCCTACGAGCAGTACTTC. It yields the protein CAGSLPQLAGAYEQYF.

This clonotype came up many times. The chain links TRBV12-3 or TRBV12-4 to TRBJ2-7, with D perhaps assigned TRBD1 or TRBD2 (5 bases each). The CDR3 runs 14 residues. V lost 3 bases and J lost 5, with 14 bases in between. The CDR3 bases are TGTGCCAGCAGTTTCGGGGCTTCCGAGGACGAGCAGTACTTC. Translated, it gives CASSFGASEDEQYF.

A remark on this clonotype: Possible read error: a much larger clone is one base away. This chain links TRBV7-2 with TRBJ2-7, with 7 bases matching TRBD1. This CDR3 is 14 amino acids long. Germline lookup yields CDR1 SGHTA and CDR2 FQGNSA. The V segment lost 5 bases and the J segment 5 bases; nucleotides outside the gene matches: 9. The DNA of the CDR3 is TGTGCCAGCAGCGCCTGGGACAGAAGCGACGAGCAGTACTTC. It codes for CASSAWDRSDEQYF.

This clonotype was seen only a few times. The DNA of the CDR3 is TGTGCCAGCAGCTTGGCTAGCGGGGGAGACGAGCAGTACTTC. Its translation: CASSLASGGDEQYF. The chain combines TRBV5-4 with TRBJ2-7; 10 bases map to TRBD2. The length of the CDR3 is 14 residues. The trim removed 0 bases at V and 5 bases at J, leaving 2 bases unmatched. CDR1 and CDR2 from the germline V gene are SGHNT and YYREEE (reference sequence).

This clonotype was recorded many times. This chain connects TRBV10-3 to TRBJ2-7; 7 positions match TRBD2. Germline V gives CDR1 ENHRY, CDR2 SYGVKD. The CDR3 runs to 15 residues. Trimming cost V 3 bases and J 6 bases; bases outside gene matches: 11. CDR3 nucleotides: TGTGCCATCAGTGACGGGGCGGGAGAGGTACGCGAGCAGTACTTC. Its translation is CAISDGAGEVREQYF.

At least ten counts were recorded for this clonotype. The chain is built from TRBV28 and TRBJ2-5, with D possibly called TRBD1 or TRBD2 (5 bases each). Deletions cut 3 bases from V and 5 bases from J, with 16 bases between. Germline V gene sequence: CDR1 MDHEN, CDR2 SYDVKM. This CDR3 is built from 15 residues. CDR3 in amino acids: CASSFFGRREETQYF. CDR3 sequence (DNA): TGTGCCAGCAGTTTTTTCGGTCGCAGGGAGGAGACCCAGTACTTC.

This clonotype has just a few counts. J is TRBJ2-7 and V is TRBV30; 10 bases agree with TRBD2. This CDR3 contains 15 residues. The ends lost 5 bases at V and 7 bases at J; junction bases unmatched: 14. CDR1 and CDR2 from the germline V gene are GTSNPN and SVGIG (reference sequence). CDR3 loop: CAWQYSGRPPWEQYF. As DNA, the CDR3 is TGTGCCTGGCAATATAGCGGGAGGCCGCCTTGGGAGCAGTACTTC.